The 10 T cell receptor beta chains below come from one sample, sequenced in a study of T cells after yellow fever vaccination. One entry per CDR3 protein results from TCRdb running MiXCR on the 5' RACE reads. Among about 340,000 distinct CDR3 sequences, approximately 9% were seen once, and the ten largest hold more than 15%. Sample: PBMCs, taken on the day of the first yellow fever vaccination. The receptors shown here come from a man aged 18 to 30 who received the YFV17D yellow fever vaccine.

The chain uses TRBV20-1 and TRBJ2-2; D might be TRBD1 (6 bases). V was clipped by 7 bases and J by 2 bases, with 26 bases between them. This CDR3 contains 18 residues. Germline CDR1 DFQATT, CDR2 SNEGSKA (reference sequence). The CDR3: CSGHVAGVGLYNTGELFF. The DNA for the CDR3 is TGCAGTGGCCACGTCGCAGGGGTGGGCCTGTATAACACCGGGGAGCTGTTTTTT.

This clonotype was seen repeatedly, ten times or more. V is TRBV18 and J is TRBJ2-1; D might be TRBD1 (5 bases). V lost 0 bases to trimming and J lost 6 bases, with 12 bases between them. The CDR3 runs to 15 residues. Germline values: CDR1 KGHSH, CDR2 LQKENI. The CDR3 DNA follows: TGTGCCAGCTCACCACCGGAACTTCAGGGCAATGAGCAGTTCTTC. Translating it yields CASSPPELQGNEQFF. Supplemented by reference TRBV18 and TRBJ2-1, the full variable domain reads NAGVMQNPRHLVRRRGQEARLRCSPMKGHSHVYWYRQLPEEGLKFMVYLQKENIIDESGMPKERFSAEFPKEGPSILRIQQVVRGDSAAYFCASSPPELQGNEQFFGPGTRLTVL.

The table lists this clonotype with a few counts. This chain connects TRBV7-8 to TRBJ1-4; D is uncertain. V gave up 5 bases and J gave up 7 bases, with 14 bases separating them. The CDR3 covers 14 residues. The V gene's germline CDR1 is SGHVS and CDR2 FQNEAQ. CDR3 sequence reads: CASSREPLGEKLFF. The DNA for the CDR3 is TGTGCCAGCAGCCGCGAGCCCCTCGGTGAAAAACTGTTTTTT.

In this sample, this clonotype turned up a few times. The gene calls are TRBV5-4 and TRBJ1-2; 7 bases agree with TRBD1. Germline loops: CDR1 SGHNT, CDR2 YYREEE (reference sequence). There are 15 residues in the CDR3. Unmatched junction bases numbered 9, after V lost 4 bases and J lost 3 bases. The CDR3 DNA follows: TGTGCCAGCAGCCAAGCAGGGGGTAGCTACTATGGCTACACCTTC. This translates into CASSQAGGSYYGYTF.

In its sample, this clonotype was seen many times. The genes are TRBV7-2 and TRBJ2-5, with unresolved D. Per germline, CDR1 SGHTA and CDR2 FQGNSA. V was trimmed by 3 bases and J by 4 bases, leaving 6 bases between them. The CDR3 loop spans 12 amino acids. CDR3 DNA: TGTGCCAGCAGCTTGGGGATAGAGACCCAGTACTTC. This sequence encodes CASSLGIETQYF.

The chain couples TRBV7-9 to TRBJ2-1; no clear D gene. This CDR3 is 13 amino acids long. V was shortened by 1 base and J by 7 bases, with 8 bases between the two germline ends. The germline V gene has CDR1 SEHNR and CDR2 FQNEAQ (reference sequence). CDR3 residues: CASSLVVVNEQFF. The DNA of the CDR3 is TGTGCCAGCAGCTTAGTAGTTGTGAATGAGCAGTTCTTC.

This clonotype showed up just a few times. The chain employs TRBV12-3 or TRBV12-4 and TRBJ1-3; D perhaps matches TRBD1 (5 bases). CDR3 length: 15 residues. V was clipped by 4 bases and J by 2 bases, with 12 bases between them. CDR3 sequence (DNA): TGTGCCAGCAGTTCCCAAGGGGATCCTGGAAACACCATATATTTT. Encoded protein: CASSSQGDPGNTIYF.

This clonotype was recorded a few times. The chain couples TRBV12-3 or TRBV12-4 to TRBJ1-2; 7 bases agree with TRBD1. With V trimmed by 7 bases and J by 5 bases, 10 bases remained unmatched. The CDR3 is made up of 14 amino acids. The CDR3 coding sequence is TGTGCCAGCACCGCAAAAGGGACAGAGTATGGCTACACCTTC. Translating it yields CASTAKGTEYGYTF.

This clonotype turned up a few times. The CDR3: CASSSGGAIDTQYF. The CDR3 DNA follows: TGTGCCAGCAGCTCCGGGGGGGCAATAGATACGCAGTATTTT. The V call is TRBV7-9, the J call TRBJ2-3, with 8 bases that match TRBD2. Germline V gives CDR1 SEHNR, CDR2 FQNEAQ (reference sequence). The CDR3 covers 14 residues. The trim removed 4 bases at V and 5 bases at J, leaving 5 bases unmatched.

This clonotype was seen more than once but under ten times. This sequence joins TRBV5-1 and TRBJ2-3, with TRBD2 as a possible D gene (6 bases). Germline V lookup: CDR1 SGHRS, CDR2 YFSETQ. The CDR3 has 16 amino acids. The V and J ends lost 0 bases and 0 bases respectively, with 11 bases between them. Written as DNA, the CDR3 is TGCGCCAGCAGCTTGGAGGGGAGGTCTAGCACAGATACGCAGTATTTT. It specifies CASSLEGRSSTDTQYF.